What follows describes a single T cell receptor (beta chain). This CDR3 is also generated by other DNA sequences in the sample. The sample belongs to a study of blood T cell repertoires in COVID-19. On the study more broadly: Acute-phase and convalescent COVID-19 samples originated in the United States, Italy and Spain. Sources were T cells, B-cell-depleted T cells, or PBMCs; the material itself was cDNA or gDNA.

In the original processing: It was from reference gene primer amplification that nucleated cell counts were estimated. Repertoires were generated with immunoSEQ multiplex PCR, while TCRdb's copy carries only in-frame clones and drops some. The D gene and trimming were derived from the DNA, and the V and J assignments and clone size from that table. The table includes 150,000 to 200,000 clones, 70% to 85% detected once. The receptor was isolated from a woman older than 75 with acute or convalescent COVID-19. The sequencing sample was made of peripheral blood.

The DNA for the CDR3 is TGTGCCAGCAGTTCCCCCGGCTATGGCTACACCTTC. It is translated as CASSSPGYGYTF. The chain uses TRBV12-3 or TRBV12-4 and TRBJ1-2, with D hard to call. CDR3 size: 12 residues. The V end lost 4 bases, the J end lost 4 bases, and 7 bases lay between the germline ends.